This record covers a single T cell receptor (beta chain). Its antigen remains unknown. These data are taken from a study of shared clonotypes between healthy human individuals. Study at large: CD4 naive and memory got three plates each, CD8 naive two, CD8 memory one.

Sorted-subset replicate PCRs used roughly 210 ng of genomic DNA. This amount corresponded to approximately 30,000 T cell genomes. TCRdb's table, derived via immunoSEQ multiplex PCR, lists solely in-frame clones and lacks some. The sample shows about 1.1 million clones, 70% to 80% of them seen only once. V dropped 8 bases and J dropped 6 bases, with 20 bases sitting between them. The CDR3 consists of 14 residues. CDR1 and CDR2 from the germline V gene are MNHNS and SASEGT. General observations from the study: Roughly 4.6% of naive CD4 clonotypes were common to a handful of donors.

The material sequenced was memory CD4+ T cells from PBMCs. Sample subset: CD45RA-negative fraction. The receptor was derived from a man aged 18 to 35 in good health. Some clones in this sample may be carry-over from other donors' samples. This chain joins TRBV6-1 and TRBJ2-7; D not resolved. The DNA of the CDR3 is TGTGCCAGCGCGCGCGTCAACGGTGGGGTCGAGCAGTACTTC. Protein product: CASARVNGGVEQYF.